This TCR beta chain appears in the sequencing data of a study of cytomegalovirus exposure and HLA in healthy donors. Study summary: The platform used for the 120 or so validation repertoires matched that of the 666 first-cohort repertoires, a later analysis reported.

Overall study findings and caveats: Listed as cytomegalovirus-associated were 164 TCR beta chains. Subsequent analysis of the 120 or so validation repertoires found a tendency for first-cohort TCR clusters to co-occur.

This clone appeared a few times. What it binds is unknown. Trimming stripped 0 bases from V and 16 bases from J, with 16 bases between. This CDR3 has 13 amino acids. The germline CDR1 and CDR2 sequences are SNHLY and FYNNEI. Among the 90 to 150 subjects of the validation cohort, separate from the approximately 700-subject first cohort, were the donors. TCRdb keeps only in-frame clones here, not all; method: immunoSEQ multiplex PCR. The data contain under 400,000 clones, approximately 90% of them singletons. The specimen sequenced was PBMCs. The V call is TRBV2, the J call TRBJ1-5, with a tentative D call TRBD1 (5 bases). The sequence derives from a woman between 18 and 29 years old in good health and CMV-seronegative. The CDR3 bases are TGTGCCAGCAGTGAAGCCCCGGGACGGCGGGGTCATTTT. Translated: CASSEAPGRRGHF. Full variable domain (outside the CDR3, taken from reference TRBV2 and TRBJ1-5): EPEVTQTPSHQVTQMGQEVILRCVPISNHLYFYWYRQILGQKVEFLVSFYNNEISEKSEIFDDQFSVERPDGSNFTLKIRSTKLEDSAMYFCASSEAPGRRGHFGDGTRLSIL.